What follows describes a single TCR beta chain. Its antigen is currently unknown. The data belong to a study of cytomegalovirus exposure and HLA in healthy donors. Findings of the study overall: It was 150 to 200 TCR beta chains that were listed as cytomegalovirus-associated. TCR beta sequences reportedly predicted most subjects' HLA-A and HLA-B alleles accurately.

60 Vbeta and 13 Jbeta primers were used in PCR. Libraries were prepared by immunoSEQ multiplex PCR; TCRdb keeps only in-frame clonotypes and omits some of them. This table has some 78,000 clones, over 65% appearing once. The TCR originated in a man aged 35-49 years in good health and CMV-seropositive. The sequenced sample was PBMCs.

The CDR3 is CASSLAGGAGELFF. The CDR3 coding sequence is TGTGCCAGCAGCTTAGCGGGAGGCGCCGGGGAGCTGTTTTTT. This rearrangement joins TRBV5-4 to TRBJ2-2, with TRBD2 identical over 9 bases. Germline CDR1 and CDR2: SGHNT and YYREEE (reference sequence). V trimming: 2 bases; J trimming: 6 bases; junction bases outside the gene matches: 2. The CDR3 length is 14 residues.